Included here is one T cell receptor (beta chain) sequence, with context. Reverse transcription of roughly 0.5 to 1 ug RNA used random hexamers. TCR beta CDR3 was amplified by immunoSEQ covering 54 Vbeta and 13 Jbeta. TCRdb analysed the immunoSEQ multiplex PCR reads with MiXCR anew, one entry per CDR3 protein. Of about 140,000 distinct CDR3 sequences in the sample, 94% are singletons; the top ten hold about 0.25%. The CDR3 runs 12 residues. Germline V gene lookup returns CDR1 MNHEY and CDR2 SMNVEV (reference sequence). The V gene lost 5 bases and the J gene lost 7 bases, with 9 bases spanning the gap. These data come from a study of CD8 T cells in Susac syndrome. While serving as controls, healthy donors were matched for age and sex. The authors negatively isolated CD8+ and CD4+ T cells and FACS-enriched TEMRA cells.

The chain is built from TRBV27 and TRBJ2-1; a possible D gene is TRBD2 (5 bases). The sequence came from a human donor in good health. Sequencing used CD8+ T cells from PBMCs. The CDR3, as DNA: TGTGCCAGCAGTGTCACTAGAAATGAGCAGTTCTTC. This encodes CASSVTRNEQFF.